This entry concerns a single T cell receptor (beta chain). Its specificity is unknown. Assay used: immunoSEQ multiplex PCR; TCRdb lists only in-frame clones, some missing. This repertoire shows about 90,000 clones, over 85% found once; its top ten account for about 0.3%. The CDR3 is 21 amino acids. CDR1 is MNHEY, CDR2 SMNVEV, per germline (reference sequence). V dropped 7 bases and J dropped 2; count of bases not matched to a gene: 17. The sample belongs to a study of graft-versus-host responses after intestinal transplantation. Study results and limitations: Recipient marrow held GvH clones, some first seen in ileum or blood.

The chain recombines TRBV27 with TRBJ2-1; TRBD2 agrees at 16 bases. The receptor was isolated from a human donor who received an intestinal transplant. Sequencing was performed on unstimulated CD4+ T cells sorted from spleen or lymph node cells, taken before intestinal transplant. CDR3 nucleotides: TGTGCCAGCACCACACTAGCGAGGGGACTAGCGGGAGGGCGTCCCTACAATGAGCAGTTCTTC. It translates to CASTTLARGLAGGRPYNEQFF.